A single count supports the clone carrying this TCR beta chain. Its target is unknown. This entry belongs to a study of T cells in localized non-small cell lung cancer. The study's findings and limits: Higher T cell density in the blood was associated with longer overall survival, whereas higher adjacent-lung clonality associated with shorter survival. Adjacent lung exhibited a median of about 56 among the 100 most abundant tumor clones. Tumor showed lower T cell clonality than uninvolved adjacent lung, where it was highest. Investigators sequenced only a single tumor region, leaving heterogeneity possible.

The method was immunoSEQ multiplex PCR; TCRdb's version includes in-frame clones alone and lacks a portion of them. The table has roughly 71,000 clones, about nine tenths seen once; the top ten hold roughly a fifth. V shed 6 bases and J shed 4 bases, with 15 bases lying between them. The length of the CDR3 is 14 residues. Looked up from germline, CDR1 is WSHSY and CDR2 is SAAADI. The TCR was taken from a male donor at least 60 years old with stage III squamous cell lung carcinoma. The V call is TRBV10-2, the J call TRBJ1-2; a weak D match, TRBD1 (5 bases). Sequencing was performed on peripheral blood, taken before any cancer treatment. CDR3 DNA sequence: TGCGCCAGCAGCCCCCCAGGGCCAGTCTATGGCTACACCTTC. It translates to CASSPPGPVYGYTF.